One sample yielded the 18 T cell receptor beta chains listed below, sequenced in a study of blood T cell repertoires in COVID-19. Libraries were prepared by immunoSEQ multiplex PCR; TCRdb keeps only in-frame clonotypes and omits some of them. Altogether about 150,000 clones are present, around 83% being singletons, with the ten largest covering 8.9%. Sequences were obtained from peripheral blood. These receptors all come from a man between 25 and 39 years old with COVID-19, enrolled during active disease.

The CDR3 nucleotides are TGTGCCAGCAGCTTCGCCAGTCCTGTTTCACCCCTCCACTTT. As protein: CASSFASPVSPLHF. This chain joins TRBV5-4 and TRBJ1-6; D is uncertain. This CDR3 comprises 14 residues. Per the germline V gene, CDR1 is SGHNT and CDR2 is YYREEE (reference sequence). Trimming took off 2 bases at V and 9 bases at J, with 12 bases between the two ends.

The genes are TRBV16 and TRBJ1-2, with a tentative D call TRBD1 (5 bases). Trimming removed 0 bases at V and 6 bases at J, with 11 bases between. Germline CDR1 and CDR2: KGHSY and FQNENV. The CDR3 runs to 14 residues. This chain's CDR3 is CASSQSGAPDGYTF. CDR3 DNA: TGTGCCAGCAGCCAATCAGGGGCGCCTGATGGCTACACCTTC. Looking up the rest from reference TRBV16 and TRBJ1-2 gives the full variable domain: GEEVAQTPKHLVRGEGQKAKLYCAPIKGHSYVFWYQQVLKNEFKFLISFQNENVFDETGMPKERFSAKCLPNSPCSLEIQATKLEDSAVYFCASSQSGAPDGYTFGSGTRLTVV.

This clone was detected only a few times. Other DNA variants within this sample encode the same CDR3. The chain recombines TRBV4-3 with TRBJ1-2; unclear D gene. The CDR3 totals 13 residues. Per the germline V gene, CDR1 is LGHNA and CDR2 is YSLEER. Trimming stripped 0 bases from V and 4 bases from J, with 6 bases between. CDR3 nucleotides: TGCGCCAGCAGCCAAGATGGGCTCTATGGCTACACCTTC. It is translated as CASSQDGLYGYTF.

V gene TRBV12-3 or TRBV12-4 combines with J gene TRBJ1-1; D remains unclear. Between the trimmed V and J ends, which lost 5 bases and 0 bases, there was a span of 4 bases. This CDR3 contains 12 residues. This chain's CDR3 is CASSEVNTEAFF. The CDR3, as DNA: TGTGCCAGCAGTGAGGTGAACACTGAAGCTTTCTTT.

This chain joins TRBV2 and TRBJ2-5, with TRBD2 matching 12 bases. Germline V gene data show CDR1 as SNHLY and CDR2 as FYNNEI. The V and J ends lost 4 bases and 4 bases, in that order; junction bases with no gene match: 1. The CDR3 totals 14 residues. The CDR3 DNA sequence: TGTGCCAGCAGTGGACTAGCGGGAGCAGAGACCCAGTACTTC. Translating it yields CASSGLAGAETQYF.

This clone was seen more than once but under ten times. The chain links TRBV6-4 to TRBJ2-2; D might be TRBD2 (6 bases). V gave up 4 bases and J gave up 2 bases, with 11 bases separating them. Germline CDR1 MRHNA, CDR2 SNTAGT. The CDR3 is made up of 15 amino acids. CDR3 loop: CASSVSSGNTGELFF. CDR3 coding DNA: TGTGCCAGCAGTGTCAGTAGCGGTAACACCGGGGAGCTGTTTTTT.

The chain links TRBV28 to TRBJ1-1; unclear D gene. CDR1 and CDR2 from the germline V gene are MDHEN and SYDVKM. V lost 2 bases to trimming and J lost 1 base, with 8 bases between them. This CDR3 has 14 amino acids. This CDR3 reads CASSLGRKNTEAFF. Written as DNA, the CDR3 is TGTGCCAGCAGTTTAGGGAGAAAGAACACTGAAGCTTTCTTT.

The chain links TRBV28 to TRBJ2-7; TRBD1 aligns across 8 bases. Trimming at V came to 7 bases and at J to 4 bases, leaving 12 bases not matched to a gene. Germline-derived CDR1 and CDR2 are MDHEN and SYDVKM. The CDR3 totals 15 residues. CDR3 residues: CASMPSAQGGYEQYF. The CDR3 nucleotides read TGTGCCAGCATGCCCTCAGCACAGGGGGGATACGAGCAGTACTTC.

In its sample, this clone was seen once. This chain connects TRBV28 to TRBJ2-4; 9 bases agree with TRBD1. J lost 6 bases, V lost 6 bases, and 3 bases had no gene match. CDR1 MDHEN and CDR2 SYDVKM come from the germline V gene. The CDR3 is 13 residues long. CDR3 DNA: TGTGCCAGCAGAGGGACAGGGATAAACATTCAGTACTTC. Its protein is CASRGTGINIQYF.

The genes are TRBV5-4 and TRBJ1-1; 12 bases are shared with TRBD1. This CDR3 spans 15 amino acids. Per germline, CDR1 SGHNT and CDR2 YYREEE (reference sequence). With V trimmed by 6 bases and J by 5 bases, 8 bases remained unmatched. CDR3 coding DNA: TGTGCCAGCAATCCGGGACAGGGGGCTCGTACTGAAGCTTTCTTT. Translating it yields CASNPGQGARTEAFF.

This clone was seen more than once but under ten times. The rearrangement uses TRBV19 and TRBJ1-3; 8 nucleotides line up with TRBD1. Germline values: CDR1 LNHDA, CDR2 SQIVND (reference sequence). This CDR3 has 16 amino acids. After removal of 4 bases from V and 3 bases from J, the junction contained 8 bases not matched to a gene. The CDR3 sequence: CASSTGTGKFGNTIYF. The CDR3 bases are TGTGCCAGTAGTACTGGGACAGGCAAGTTTGGAAACACCATATATTTT.

The J gene is TRBJ1-6, the V gene TRBV6-4; 9 nucleotides agree with TRBD1. The CDR3 has 17 amino acids. J gave up 5 bases and V 6 bases, and 11 bases lay outside the gene matches. The V gene's germline CDR1 is MRHNA and CDR2 SNTAGT. The CDR3 nucleotides are TGTGCCAGCAGAGGAAGACAGGGGGTAACCGATAATTCACCCCTCCACTTT. Protein: CASRGRQGVTDNSPLHF.

In its sample, this clone was seen once. V and J are TRBV29-1 and TRBJ1-1; a possible D gene is TRBD1 (5 bases). V lost 5 bases and J 0 bases, leaving 16 bases between the germline ends. The CDR3 length is 15 residues. Germline CDR1 and CDR2: SQVTM and ANQGSEA. CDR3 residues: CSVLQEPSMNTEAFF. The CDR3 region has the DNA TGCAGCGTTCTACAGGAACCCAGCATGAACACTGAAGCTTTCTTT.

The chain combines TRBV10-3 with TRBJ2-1, with a weak D call TRBD2 (6 bases). CDR1 ENHRY and CDR2 SYGVKD come from the germline V gene. V was trimmed by 10 bases and J by 3 bases, leaving 19 bases between them. This CDR3 has 15 amino acids. CDR3 amino acids: CATAGGAAYYNEQFF. In nucleotides, the CDR3 is TGTGCCACCGCCGGAGGGGCGGCCTACTACAATGAGCAGTTCTTC.

Worth noting for this clone: Other DNA sequences in the same sample also yield this CDR3. The rearrangement uses TRBV28 and TRBJ2-7; 10 positions agree with TRBD2. This CDR3 comprises 13 residues. Germline V lookup: CDR1 MDHEN, CDR2 SYDVKM. The V and J ends lost 6 bases and 2 bases, in that order; junction bases with no gene match: 1. The CDR3 sequence is CASRTSGTYEQYF. The CDR3 DNA reads TGTGCCAGCAGAACTAGCGGGACCTACGAGCAGTACTTC.

This chain uses TRBV5-1 with TRBJ1-2; a weak D match, TRBD1 (6 bases). This CDR3 region has 15 residues. The V gene lost 3 bases and the J gene lost 0 bases, with 12 bases spanning the gap. Germline V gene sequence: CDR1 SGHRS, CDR2 YFSETQ. CDR3 DNA sequence: TGCGCCAGCAGCTCAGGACAGCCAGCTAACTATGGCTACACCTTC. Its translation: CASSSGQPANYGYTF.

The rearrangement uses TRBV2 and TRBJ1-2; TRBD1 matches 7 bases. Trimming cost V 4 bases and J 5 bases; bases outside gene matches: 4. This CDR3 comprises 13 residues. Germline V gene data show CDR1 as SNHLY and CDR2 as FYNNEI. For the CDR3, the DNA is TGTGCCAGCAGTGGTAACAGGGGATATGGCTACACCTTC. Amino acid sequence: CASSGNRGYGYTF.

The CDR3 here is CASCGGIRRSTDTQYF. For the CDR3, the DNA is TGTGCCAGCTGTGGAGGGATACGACGGAGCACAGATACGCAGTATTTT. V gene TRBV25-1 combines with J gene TRBJ2-3, with D possibly TRBD2 on 6 matching bases. V was trimmed by 8 bases and J by 0 bases, leaving 18 bases between them. The CDR3 covers 16 residues. Germline V gives CDR1 MGHDK, CDR2 SYGVNS.